This T cell receptor (beta chain) was captured by sequencing in a study of T cells in Graves' hyperthyroidism and ophthalmopathy. This clonotype occurred a few times. As yet, its antigen is unknown. RNA transcripts were the template for amplifying TCR beta CDR3 regions. Using the HTBI primer set, a first-round RT-PCR was run on the TCR CDR3. TCRdb processed the multiplex PCR reads anew with MiXCR; each CDR3 protein has one entry. This table holds about 570,000 distinct CDR3 sequences, around 46% found once. Study results and caveats: Prediction of ophthalmopathy progression came a median roughly 6.4 months pre-onset. Blood also contained most expanded thyroid clonotypes above 0.001. Classification by a 13 V-J model distinguished ophthalmopathy from stable hyperthyroidism.

CDR1 and CDR2 (germline): SNHLY, FYNNEI. Trimming left V 8 bases short and J 4 bases short, with 15 bases between. The CDR3 sequence is 14 residues long. Any patient presenting with uncontrolled infection, other autoimmune disease, pregnancy or lactation was left out. The chain employs TRBV2 and TRBJ1-3; D gene unclear. This sequence originates from an adult woman with Graves' disease, either hyperthyroidism or ophthalmopathy (not recorded which). The sample consisted of peripheral blood or thyroid tissue (not recorded which). The chain's CDR3 is CASDPQGMGNTIYF. CDR3 DNA: TGTGCCAGCGACCCCCAAGGGATGGGAAACACCATATATTTT.